The next 4 T cell receptor beta chains were all read from a single sample in a study of blood T cell repertoires in COVID-19. TCRdb keeps only in-frame clones here, not all; method: immunoSEQ multiplex PCR. Altogether roughly 260,000 clones are present, roughly nine tenths being singletons, with the ten largest covering approximately 1.2%. Sequencing used PBMCs or T cells enriched from blood (not recorded which). The origin of the receptors is a human donor in a cohort exposed to, infected with or recovered from COVID-19 (not recorded which). The donor label of this sample is uncertain.

This clone has just one count. The chain links TRBV6-2 or TRBV6-3 to TRBJ1-1; D possibly corresponds to TRBD1 (5 bases). The germline CDR1 and CDR2 sequences are MNHEY and SVGEGT. Trimming took 5 bases from V and 0 from J, leaving 7 bases between them. The CDR3 is made up of 13 amino acids. The chain's CDR3 is CASSLRVNTEAFF. In DNA form, the CDR3 reads TGTGCCAGCAGTCTCAGGGTGAACACTGAAGCTTTCTTT.

This clone came up once. This chain joins TRBV10-3 and TRBJ1-1, with TRBD1 matching 8 bases. The CDR3 runs 14 residues. From germline, CDR1 is ENHRY and CDR2 SYGVKD. J gave up 4 bases and V 6 bases, and 7 bases lay outside the gene matches. The CDR3: CAIRAGGWGTEAFF. CDR3 coding DNA: TGTGCCATCAGGGCAGGGGGCTGGGGCACTGAAGCTTTCTTT.

The chain has TRBV7-6 and TRBJ2-3; TRBD2 aligns across 11 bases. After removal of 1 base from V and 0 bases from J, the junction contained 3 bases not matched to a gene. Germline V lookup: CDR1 SGHVS, CDR2 FNYEAQ. There are 17 residues in the CDR3. CDR3 DNA: TGTGCCAGCAGCTTAGGGGGACTAGCGGCTAGCACAGATACGCAGTATTTT. Protein: CASSLGGLAASTDTQYF.

This rearrangement joins TRBV6-6 to TRBJ2-6; 11 nucleotides match TRBD2. This CDR3 region has 18 residues. The ends lost 5 bases at V and 1 base at J; junction bases unmatched: 7. Germline CDR1 and CDR2: MNHNY and SVGAGI (reference sequence). In DNA form, the CDR3 reads TGTGCCAGCAGTCAACTAGCGGGGGTTCATTCTGGGGCCAACGTCCTGACTTTC. The encoded protein is CASSQLAGVHSGANVLTF.